The T cell receptor (beta chain) under discussion was sequenced for a study of blood T cells in healthy people across ages. Then a second PCR, running roughly 7 to 11 cycles, was carried out with a sample-barcoded 5' primer and a J-beta primer mix. Samples each returned at least 2.5 million CDR3-containing paired-end reads. TCRdb re-derived calls from the 5' RACE reads in MiXCR, one entry per CDR3 protein. The sample lists hundreds of thousands of distinct CDR3 sequences, approximately 30% occurring once. This clonotype occurred many times. Individuals who donated were healthy Caucasians from Russia aged roughly 6 to 100. At least 6 million PBMCs were isolated per sample. Trimming shortened V by 3 bases and J by 2 bases, and 8 bases separated the two germline ends. CDR3 length: 13 residues. Germline values: CDR1 LGHDT, CDR2 YNNKEL (reference sequence).

The chain joins TRBV3-1 to TRBJ2-7, with D perhaps TRBD1 (6 bases). The source material was blood. The receptor comes from a woman older than 75 in good health. The CDR3 nucleotides are TGTGCCAGCAGCCAGACAGGACCCTACGAGCAGTACTTC. It encodes CASSQTGPYEQYF.